The T cell receptor (beta chain) described here comes from a study of Graves' ophthalmopathy and Graves' hyperthyroidism. Study-level information: Samples of peripheral blood were obtained at initial diagnosis, prior to treatment of any kind.

This clonotype has ten or more counts. Transcripts of RNA were the source for amplifying TCR beta CDR3 regions. A first-round RT-PCR used HTBI primers, followed by a second-round multiplex PCR. TCRdb re-called the multiplex PCR reads through MiXCR, storing one row per CDR3 protein. Among approximately 160,000 distinct CDR3 sequences listed, 35% to 50% were seen once. V gave up 1 base and J gave up 3 bases, with 10 bases separating them. This CDR3 region has 14 residues. Looked up from germline, CDR1 is SNHLY and CDR2 is FYNNEI. The sample comprised peripheral blood. The origin of this receptor is a man aged 30 to 39 with Graves' ophthalmopathy. The chain uses TRBV2 and TRBJ2-7; the D is unclear. The DNA of the CDR3 is TGTGCCAGCAGTGAAGGGGTCAGACACTACGAGCAGTACTTC. It specifies CASSEGVRHYEQYF.